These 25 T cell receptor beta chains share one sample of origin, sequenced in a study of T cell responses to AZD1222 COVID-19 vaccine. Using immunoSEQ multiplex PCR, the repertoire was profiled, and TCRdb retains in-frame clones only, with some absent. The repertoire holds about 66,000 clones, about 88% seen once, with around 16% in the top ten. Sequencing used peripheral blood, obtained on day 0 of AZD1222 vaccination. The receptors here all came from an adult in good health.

As DNA, the CDR3 is TGTGCCAGCACGGGAGAAACCGGGACATTGGGAGACACCATATATTTT. It is translated as CASTGETGTLGDTIYF. The chain is built from TRBV7-6 and TRBJ1-3; a possible D gene is TRBD1 (6 bases). Trimming pared 7 bases from V and 8 bases from J, leaving 24 bases between. Germline loops: CDR1 SGHVS, CDR2 FNYEAQ. This CDR3 is 16 amino acids long.

The CDR3 nucleotides read TGTGCCAGCAGCTTAGGAGCTAGCTCTGGAAACACCATATATTTT. It is translated as CASSLGASSGNTIYF. The chain is built from TRBV7-3 and TRBJ1-3; D gene ambiguous. Germline V lookup: CDR1 SGHTA, CDR2 FQGTGA. V was pared by 2 bases and J by 0 bases, with 8 bases between. This CDR3 has 15 amino acids.

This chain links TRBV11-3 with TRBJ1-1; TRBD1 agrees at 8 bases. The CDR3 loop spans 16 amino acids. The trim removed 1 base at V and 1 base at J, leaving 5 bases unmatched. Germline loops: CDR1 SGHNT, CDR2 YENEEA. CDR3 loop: CASSLVGTGPNTEAFF. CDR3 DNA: TGTGCCAGCAGCTTAGTCGGGACAGGACCGAACACTGAAGCTTTCTTT. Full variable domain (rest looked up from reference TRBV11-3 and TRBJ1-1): EAGVVQSPRYKIIEKKQPVAFWCNPISGHNTLYWYLQNLGQGPELLIRYENEEAVDDSQLPKDRFSAERLKGVDSTLKIQPAELGDSAVYLCASSLVGTGPNTEAFFGQGTRLTVV.

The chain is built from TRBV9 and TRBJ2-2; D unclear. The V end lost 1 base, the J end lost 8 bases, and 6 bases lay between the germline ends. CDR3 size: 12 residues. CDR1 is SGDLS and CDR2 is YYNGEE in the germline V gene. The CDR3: CASSVFLGELFF. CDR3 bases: TGTGCCAGCAGCGTATTTCTGGGGGAGCTGTTTTTT.

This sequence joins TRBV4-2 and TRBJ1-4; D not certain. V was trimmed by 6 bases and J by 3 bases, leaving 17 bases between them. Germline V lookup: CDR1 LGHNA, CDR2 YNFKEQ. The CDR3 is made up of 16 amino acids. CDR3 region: CASRGAGQSANEKLFF. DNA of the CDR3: TGTGCCAGCAGGGGTGCGGGTCAGTCAGCTAATGAAAAACTGTTTTTT.

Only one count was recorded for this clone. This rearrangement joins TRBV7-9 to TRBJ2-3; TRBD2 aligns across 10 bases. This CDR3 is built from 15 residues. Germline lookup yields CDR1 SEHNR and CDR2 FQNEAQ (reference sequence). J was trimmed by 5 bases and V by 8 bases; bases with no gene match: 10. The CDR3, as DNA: TGTGCCAGCCGTGGGCCTAGCGGGAGCGGAGATACGCAGTATTTT. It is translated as CASRGPSGSGDTQYF.

The CDR3 nucleotides read TGTGCCAGCAGAAAGGACAGGGGATTTGAAAAACTGTTTTTT. Protein: CASRKDRGFEKLFF. The chain uses TRBV6-5 and TRBJ1-4; 9 positions agree with TRBD1. The V and J ends lost 6 bases and 7 bases, in that order; junction bases with no gene match: 6. The CDR3 has 14 residues. The germline gives CDR1 MNHEY, CDR2 SVGAGI.

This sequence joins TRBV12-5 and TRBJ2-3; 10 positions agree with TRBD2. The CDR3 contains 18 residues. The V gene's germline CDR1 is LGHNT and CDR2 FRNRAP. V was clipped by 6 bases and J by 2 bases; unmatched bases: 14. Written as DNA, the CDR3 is TGTGCTAGTGGCCCACTGCAGCCTAGCGGGGGATACACAGATACGCAGTATTTT. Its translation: CASGPLQPSGGYTDTQYF.

CDR3 sequence: CASSLLWGEETQYF. The CDR3 DNA reads as TGTGCCAGCAGCCTTCTCTGGGGGGAAGAGACCCAGTACTTC. The V and J genes are TRBV14 and TRBJ2-5; D perhaps matches TRBD2 (6 bases). Germline V lookup: CDR1 SGHDN, CDR2 FVKESK. The CDR3 extends over 14 amino acids. Trimming removed 4 bases at V and 3 bases at J, with 12 bases between.

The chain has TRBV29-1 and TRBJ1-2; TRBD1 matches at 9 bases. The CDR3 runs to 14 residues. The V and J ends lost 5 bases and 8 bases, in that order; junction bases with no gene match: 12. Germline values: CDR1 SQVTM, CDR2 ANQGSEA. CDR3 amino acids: CSVTGGLDRRGYTF. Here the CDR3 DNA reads TGCAGCGTTACAGGGGGCCTCGATCGTCGGGGCTACACCTTC.

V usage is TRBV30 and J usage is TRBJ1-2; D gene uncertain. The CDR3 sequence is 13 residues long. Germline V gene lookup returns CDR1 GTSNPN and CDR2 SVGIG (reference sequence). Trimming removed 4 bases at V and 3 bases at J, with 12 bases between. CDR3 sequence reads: CAWTPRPDYGYTF. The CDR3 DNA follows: TGTGCCTGGACCCCTAGGCCCGACTATGGCTACACCTTC.

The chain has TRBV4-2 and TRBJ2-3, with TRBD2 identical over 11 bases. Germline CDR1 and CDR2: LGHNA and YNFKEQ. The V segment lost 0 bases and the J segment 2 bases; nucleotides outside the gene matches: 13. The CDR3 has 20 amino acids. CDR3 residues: CASSQDLLAGGQDSTDTQYF. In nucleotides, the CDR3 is TGTGCCAGCAGCCAAGATCTTCTAGCGGGGGGCCAAGACTCCACAGATACGCAGTATTTT.

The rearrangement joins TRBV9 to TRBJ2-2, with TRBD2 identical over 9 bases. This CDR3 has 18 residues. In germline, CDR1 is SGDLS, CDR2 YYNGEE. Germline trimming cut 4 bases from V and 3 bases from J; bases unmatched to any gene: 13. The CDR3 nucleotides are TGTGCCAGCAGCCCCACGGTAGGGCGGGGGGGCTACACCGGGGAGCTGTTTTTT. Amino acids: CASSPTVGRGGYTGELFF.

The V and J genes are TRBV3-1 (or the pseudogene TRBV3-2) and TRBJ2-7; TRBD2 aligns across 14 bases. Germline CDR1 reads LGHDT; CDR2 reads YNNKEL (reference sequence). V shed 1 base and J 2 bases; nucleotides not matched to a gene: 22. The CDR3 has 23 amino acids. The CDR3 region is CASSQVTDRSLGLAGERTYEQYF. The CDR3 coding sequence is TGTGCCAGCAGCCAAGTTACGGACAGGTCCCTGGGACTAGCGGGAGAGAGGACCTACGAGCAGTACTTC.

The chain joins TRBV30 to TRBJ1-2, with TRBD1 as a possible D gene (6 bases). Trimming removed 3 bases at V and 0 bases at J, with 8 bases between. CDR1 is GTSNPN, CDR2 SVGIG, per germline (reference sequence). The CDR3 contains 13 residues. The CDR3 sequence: CAWRAGANYGYTF. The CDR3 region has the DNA TGTGCCTGGAGGGCAGGGGCTAACTATGGCTACACCTTC.

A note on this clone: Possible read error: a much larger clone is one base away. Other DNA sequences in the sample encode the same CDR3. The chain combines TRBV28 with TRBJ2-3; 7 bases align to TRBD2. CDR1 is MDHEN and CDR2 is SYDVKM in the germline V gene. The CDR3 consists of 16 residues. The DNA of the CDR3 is TGTGCCAGCAGTCTCCCCCGGGGGAGGGCCACAGATACACAGTATTTT. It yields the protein CASSLPRGRATDTQYF.

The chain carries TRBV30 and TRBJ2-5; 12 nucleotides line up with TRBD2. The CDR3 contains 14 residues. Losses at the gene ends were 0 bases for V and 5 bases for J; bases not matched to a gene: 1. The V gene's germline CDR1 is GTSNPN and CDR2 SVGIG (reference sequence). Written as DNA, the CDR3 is TGTGCCTGGAGTGTACTAGCGGGGGGTGAGACCCAGTACTTC. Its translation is CAWSVLAGGETQYF.

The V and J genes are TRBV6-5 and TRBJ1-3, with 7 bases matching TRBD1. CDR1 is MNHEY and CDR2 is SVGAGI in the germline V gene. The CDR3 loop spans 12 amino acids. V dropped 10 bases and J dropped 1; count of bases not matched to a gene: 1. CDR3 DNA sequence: TGTGCCATACAGGGGTCTGGAAACACCATATATTTT. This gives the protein CAIQGSGNTIYF.

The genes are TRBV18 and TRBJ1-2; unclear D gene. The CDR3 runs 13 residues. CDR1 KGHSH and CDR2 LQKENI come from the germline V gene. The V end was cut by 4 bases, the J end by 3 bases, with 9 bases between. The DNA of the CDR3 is TGTGCCAGCTCACTTAGGACGGACTATGGCTACACCTTC. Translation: CASSLRTDYGYTF. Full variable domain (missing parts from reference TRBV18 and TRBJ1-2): NAGVMQNPRHLVRRRGQEARLRCSPMKGHSHVYWYRQLPEEGLKFMVYLQKENIIDESGMPKERFSAEFPKEGPSILRIQQVVRGDSAAYFCASSLRTDYGYTFGSGTRLTVV.

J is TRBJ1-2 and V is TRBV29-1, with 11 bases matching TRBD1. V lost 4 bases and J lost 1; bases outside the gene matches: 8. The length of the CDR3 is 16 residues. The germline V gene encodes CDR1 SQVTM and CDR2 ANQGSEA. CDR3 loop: CSVVRTGGALNYGYTF. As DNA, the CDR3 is TGCAGCGTTGTCAGGACAGGGGGCGCGCTTAACTATGGCTACACCTTC.

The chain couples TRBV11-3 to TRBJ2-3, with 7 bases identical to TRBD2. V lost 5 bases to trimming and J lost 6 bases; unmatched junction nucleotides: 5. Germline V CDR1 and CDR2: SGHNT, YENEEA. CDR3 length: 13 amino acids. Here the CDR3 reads CASSPHSGDTQYF. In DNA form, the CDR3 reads TGTGCCAGCAGCCCGCATAGCGGGGATACGCAGTATTTT. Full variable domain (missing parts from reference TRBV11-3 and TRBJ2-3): EAGVVQSPRYKIIEKKQPVAFWCNPISGHNTLYWYLQNLGQGPELLIRYENEEAVDDSQLPKDRFSAERLKGVDSTLKIQPAELGDSAVYLCASSPHSGDTQYFGPGTRLTVL.

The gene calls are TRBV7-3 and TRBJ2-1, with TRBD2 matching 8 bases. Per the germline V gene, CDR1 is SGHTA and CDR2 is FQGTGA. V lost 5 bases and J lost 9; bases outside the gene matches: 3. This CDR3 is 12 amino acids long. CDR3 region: CASSPGGGEQFF. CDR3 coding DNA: TGTGCCAGCAGCCCCGGGGGGGGTGAGCAGTTCTTC.

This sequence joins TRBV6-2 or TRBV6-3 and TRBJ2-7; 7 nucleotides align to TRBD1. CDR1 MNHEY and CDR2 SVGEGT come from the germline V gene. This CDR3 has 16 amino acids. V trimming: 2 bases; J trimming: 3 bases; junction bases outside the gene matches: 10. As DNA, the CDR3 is TGTGCCAGCAGTTACCTTACAGGGGAACTTAGCTACGAGCAGTACTTC. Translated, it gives CASSYLTGELSYEQYF.

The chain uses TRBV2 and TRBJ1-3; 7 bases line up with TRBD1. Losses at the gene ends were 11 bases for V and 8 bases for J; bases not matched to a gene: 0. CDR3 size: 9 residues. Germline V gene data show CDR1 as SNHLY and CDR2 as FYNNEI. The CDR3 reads CAQGDTIYF. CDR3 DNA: TGTGCCCAGGGGGACACCATATATTTT.

DNA of the CDR3: TGTGCCAGCAGTTTACCCCTACTTTACGAGCAGTACTTC. This gives the protein CASSLPLLYEQYF. The gene calls are TRBV28 and TRBJ2-7; D gene unclear. This CDR3 comprises 13 residues. Trimming removed 2 bases at V and 4 bases at J, with 9 bases between. Germline assignment: CDR1 MDHEN and CDR2 SYDVKM.